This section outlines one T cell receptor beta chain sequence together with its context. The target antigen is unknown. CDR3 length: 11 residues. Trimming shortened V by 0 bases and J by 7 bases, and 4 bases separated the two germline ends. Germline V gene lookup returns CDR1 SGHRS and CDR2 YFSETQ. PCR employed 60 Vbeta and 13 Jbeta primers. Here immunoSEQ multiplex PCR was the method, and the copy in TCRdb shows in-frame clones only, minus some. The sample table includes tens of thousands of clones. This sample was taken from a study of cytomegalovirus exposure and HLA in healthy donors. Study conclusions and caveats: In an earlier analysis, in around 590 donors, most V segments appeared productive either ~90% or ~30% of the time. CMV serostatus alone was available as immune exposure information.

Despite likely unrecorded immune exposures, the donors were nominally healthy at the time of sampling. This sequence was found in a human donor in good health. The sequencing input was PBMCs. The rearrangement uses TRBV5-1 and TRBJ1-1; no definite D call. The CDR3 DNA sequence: TGCGCCAGCAGCTTGGGGAGTGAAGCTTTCTTT. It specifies CASSLGSEAFF.